What follows are 27 T cell receptor beta chains derived from one specimen sequenced in a study of shared clonotypes between healthy human individuals. Naive CD8 cells lacked CD45RO and underwent positive selection for CCR7, leaving out terminally differentiated effector memory CD45RA+ cells. Only in-frame clones appear in the TCRdb table, and some are missing; sequencing was by immunoSEQ multiplex PCR. The sample yields more than 2 million clones, around 96% seen once. The specimen sequenced was naive CD8+ T cells sorted from blood. These receptor sequences come from a man aged 18 to 30 in good health.

A word on this clone: Within the sample, other DNA sequences also encode this same CDR3. Written as DNA, the CDR3 is TGCGCCAGCAGCTTGGCGTCAGACTACGAGCAGTACTTC. This gives the protein CASSLASDYEQYF. V and J are TRBV5-1 and TRBJ2-7; D not certain. Per the germline V gene, CDR1 is SGHRS and CDR2 is YFSETQ. The length of the CDR3 is 13 residues. The V gene lost 0 bases and the J gene lost 3 bases, with 7 bases spanning the gap.

The chain couples TRBV12-5 to TRBJ2-3; no clear D gene. Germline assignment: CDR1 LGHNT and CDR2 FRNRAP. The length of the CDR3 is 13 residues. V was shortened by 6 bases and J by 1 base, with 8 bases between the two germline ends. The CDR3 loop is CASGFEGTDTQYF. The CDR3 DNA reads TGTGCTAGTGGCTTCGAGGGCACAGATACGCAGTATTTT.

The chain uses TRBV11-2 and TRBJ2-3; 13 bases are shared with TRBD2. J lost 4 bases, V lost 4 bases, and 11 bases had no gene match. The CDR3 consists of 18 residues. Germline V gene sequence: CDR1 SGHAT, CDR2 FQNNGV. The CDR3 reads CASSSIRTSGREADTQYF. In nucleotides, the CDR3 is TGTGCCAGCAGCTCGATAAGGACTAGCGGGAGAGAAGCAGATACGCAGTATTTT.

J is TRBJ2-1 and V is TRBV7-9, with 8 bases fitting TRBD2. V lost 4 bases to trimming and J lost 6 bases; unmatched junction nucleotides: 8. The CDR3 spans 15 residues. Germline assignment: CDR1 SEHNR and CDR2 FQNEAQ (reference sequence). CDR3 amino acids: CASSSSGGHPNEQFF. For the CDR3, the DNA is TGTGCCAGCAGCTCCAGCGGGGGACATCCCAATGAGCAGTTCTTC.

The chain links TRBV10-3 to TRBJ2-7; 10 nucleotides align to TRBD1. Germline V lookup: CDR1 ENHRY, CDR2 SYGVKD. V dropped 4 bases and J dropped 2; count of bases not matched to a gene: 5. The CDR3 runs to 15 residues. CDR3 bases: TGTGCCATCAGTGGGAGACAGGGGGCGGCCTACGAGCAGTACTTC. This gives the protein CAISGRQGAAYEQYF.

The chain combines TRBV27 with TRBJ1-1; tentative D call: TRBD1 (6 bases). The germline V gene has CDR1 MNHEY and CDR2 SMNVEV (reference sequence). V dropped 2 bases and J dropped 3 bases, with 13 bases sitting between them. The CDR3 covers 15 residues. The CDR3: CASSLTTGSDTEAFF. CDR3 coding DNA: TGTGCCAGCAGTTTAACGACAGGATCCGACACTGAAGCTTTCTTT.

This chain uses TRBV28 with TRBJ1-5, with no clear D. The CDR3 extends over 15 amino acids. Trimming took off 5 bases at V and 6 bases at J, with 17 bases between the two ends. CDR1 is MDHEN, CDR2 SYDVKM, per germline. The CDR3 loop reads CASSQRAVYVQPQHF. The CDR3 DNA sequence: TGTGCCAGCAGTCAAAGGGCTGTCTACGTTCAGCCCCAGCATTTT.

This clone has just one count. The same CDR3 also results from other DNA sequences found in this sample. The chain links TRBV7-9 to TRBJ1-1; no reliable D call. Germline CDR1 reads SEHNR; CDR2 reads FQNEAQ (reference sequence). V was pared by 0 bases and J by 7 bases, with 3 bases between. The CDR3 is 11 residues long. CDR3 loop: CASSLAGEAFF. CDR3 bases: TGTGCCAGCAGCTTAGCGGGTGAAGCTTTCTTT.

The J gene is TRBJ1-1, the V gene TRBV4-3, with a possible D match to TRBD1 (5 bases). This CDR3 comprises 13 residues. Trimming took 4 bases from V and 4 from J, leaving 10 bases between them. The germline CDR1 and CDR2 sequences are LGHNA and YSLEER. CDR3 amino acids: CASSRAGGTEAFF. CDR3 in DNA: TGCGCCAGCAGCCGGGCGGGGGGCACTGAAGCTTTCTTT.

The V gene is TRBV4-1, the J gene TRBJ1-1, with D possibly being TRBD1 (6 bases). Trimming cost V 4 bases and J 7 bases, with 19 bases left between them. This CDR3 has 15 amino acids. The germline V gene encodes CDR1 MGHRA and CDR2 YSYEKL. In DNA, the CDR3 is TGCGCCAGCAGCCTCGGTGGGGGGGCATATGGTGAAGCTTTCTTT. Encoded protein: CASSLGGGAYGEAFF.

The chain recombines TRBV5-4 with TRBJ1-2; D gene unclear. The CDR3 spans 16 residues. The germline V and J ends were trimmed by 0 bases and 3 bases, with 15 bases remaining between them. Germline CDR1 reads SGHNT; CDR2 reads YYREEE (reference sequence). DNA of the CDR3: TGTGCCAGCAGCTTGGGGCCTATGGATTCTTACTATGGCTACACCTTC. This sequence encodes CASSLGPMDSYYGYTF.

The J gene is TRBJ1-2, the V gene TRBV7-9, with 11 bases identical to TRBD1. CDR1 and CDR2 from the germline V gene are SEHNR and FQNEAQ (reference sequence). J lost 6 bases, V lost 5 bases, and 8 bases had no gene match. The CDR3 length is 15 residues. The CDR3 nucleotides are TGTGCCAGCAGCGCCCGGACAGGGGGCGAAGATGGCTACACCTTC. It encodes CASSARTGGEDGYTF.

In the case of this clone: The sample carries other DNA sequences with the same CDR3. The V call is TRBV27, the J call TRBJ1-5; 7 nucleotides line up with TRBD1. Germline V CDR1 and CDR2: MNHEY, SMNVEV (reference sequence). The CDR3 is 14 residues long. V trimming: 4 bases; J trimming: 2 bases; junction bases outside the gene matches: 2. The CDR3 region has the DNA TGTGCCAGCAGTTACACAGGGGGCAATCAGCCCCAGCATTTT. It specifies CASSYTGGNQPQHF.

The rearrangement joins TRBV5-4 to TRBJ1-2, with a possible D match to TRBD1 (5 bases). V was pared by 0 bases and J by 0 bases, with 9 bases between. Germline V gene data show CDR1 as SGHNT and CDR2 as YYREEE (reference sequence). The CDR3 is 15 amino acids. The CDR3 region is CASSLVGEANYGYTF. The CDR3 nucleotides are TGTGCCAGCAGCTTGGTAGGGGAAGCTAACTATGGCTACACCTTC.

The chain employs TRBV5-5 and TRBJ1-3; 7 bases map to TRBD1. J was trimmed by 0 bases and V by 4 bases; bases with no gene match: 4. The germline gives CDR1 SGHKS, CDR2 YYEKEE (reference sequence). CDR3 length: 15 residues. CDR3 amino acids: CASSMDRFSGNTIYF. The CDR3 bases are TGTGCCAGCAGCATGGACAGGTTCTCTGGAAACACCATATATTTT.

The chain combines TRBV29-1 with TRBJ2-7; 8 bases are shared with TRBD1. CDR3 length: 14 amino acids. After removal of 5 bases from V and 3 bases from J, the junction contained 9 bases not matched to a gene. The germline V gene has CDR1 SQVTM and CDR2 ANQGSEA. The CDR3 is CSVTMTDRGYEQYF. The CDR3 nucleotides read TGCAGCGTTACAATGACTGACAGGGGCTACGAGCAGTACTTC.

The chain is built from TRBV9 and TRBJ2-2; possible D gene TRBD2, 6 bases. V was trimmed by 6 bases and J by 2 bases, leaving 11 bases between them. CDR3 size: 14 residues. Germline lookup yields CDR1 SGDLS and CDR2 YYNGEE. CDR3 sequence: CASNPGDNTGELFF. CDR3 coding DNA: TGTGCCAGCAACCCGGGGGATAACACCGGGGAGCTGTTTTTT. The full variable domain, completed using reference TRBV9 and TRBJ2-2, is DSGVTQTPKHLITATGQRVTLRCSPRSGDLSVYWYQQSLDQGLQFLIQYYNGEERAKGNILERFSAQQFPDLHSELNLSSLELGDSALYFCASNPGDNTGELFFGEGSRLTVL.

The chain joins TRBV7-9 to TRBJ2-3; D unresolved. This CDR3 is 13 amino acids long. Germline loops: CDR1 SEHNR, CDR2 FQNEAQ (reference sequence). Trimming pared 3 bases from V and 5 bases from J, leaving 9 bases between. Here the CDR3 DNA reads TGTGCCAGCAGCTTCTTTCTGGGAGATACGCAGTATTTT. It is translated as CASSFFLGDTQYF.

The gene calls are TRBV5-6 and TRBJ2-7, with a weak D call TRBD2 (5 bases). V lost 0 bases and J 7 bases, leaving 14 bases between the germline ends. The CDR3 is 14 residues long. The germline V gene encodes CDR1 SGHDT and CDR2 YYEEEE. CDR3 coding DNA: TGTGCCAGCAGCTTGGTGCTCGCCCCGGGGGAGCAGTACTTC. Amino acid sequence: CASSLVLAPGEQYF.

This chain links TRBV7-2 with TRBJ1-3; D remains unclear. Trimming took 2 bases from V and 0 from J, leaving 8 bases between them. Germline-derived CDR1 and CDR2 are SGHTA and FQGNSA. The CDR3 sequence is 15 residues long. CDR3 DNA sequence: TGTGCCAGCAGCTTAATGAATCTCTCTGGAAACACCATATATTTT. It translates to CASSLMNLSGNTIYF.

As for this clone: Other DNA sequences from this sample encode an identical CDR3 as well. The chain recombines TRBV27 with TRBJ1-5; no clear D. V shed 3 bases and J shed 4 bases, with 4 bases lying between them. This CDR3 has 12 residues. Per germline, CDR1 MNHEY and CDR2 SMNVEV (reference sequence). The CDR3 nucleotides are TGTGCCAGCAGTTTTTATAATCAGCCCCAGCATTTT. Translating it yields CASSFYNQPQHF.

This clone was picked up one time. V usage is TRBV30 and J usage is TRBJ1-5; 8 nucleotides line up with TRBD1. CDR1 GTSNPN and CDR2 SVGIG come from the germline V gene (reference sequence). This CDR3 is built from 20 residues. Trimming took 2 bases from V and 1 from J; bases not matched to a gene: 19. CDR3 DNA: TGTGCCTGGAGTTTCCCGACGACAGGGGAGGGTATTTTGAGCAATCAGCCCCAGCATTTT. It is translated as CAWSFPTTGEGILSNQPQHF.

The chain uses TRBV2 and TRBJ2-2; D possibly matches TRBD1 or TRBD2 (7 bases each). V lost 2 bases, J lost 4 bases, and 11 bases lay in between. The CDR3 sequence is 15 residues long. Germline loops: CDR1 SNHLY, CDR2 FYNNEI. CDR3 sequence reads: CASSEQGEGTGELFF. The CDR3 DNA reads as TGTGCCAGCAGTGAACAGGGGGAGGGCACCGGGGAGCTGTTTTTT.

As concerns this clone: The sample has other DNA sequences that encode this CDR3 too. V gene TRBV9 combines with J gene TRBJ2-3, with D tentatively TRBD2 (5 bases). The germline CDR1 and CDR2 sequences are SGDLS and YYNGEE. The V end was cut by 0 bases, the J end by 6 bases, with 11 bases between. The length of the CDR3 is 14 residues. The CDR3 DNA follows: TGTGCCAGCAGCGTAGGAGGGAGCCCGGATACGCAGTATTTT. It yields the protein CASSVGGSPDTQYF. The full variable domain, completed using reference TRBV9 and TRBJ2-3, is DSGVTQTPKHLITATGQRVTLRCSPRSGDLSVYWYQQSLDQGLQFLIQYYNGEERAKGNILERFSAQQFPDLHSELNLSSLELGDSALYFCASSVGGSPDTQYFGPGTRLTVL.

The chain has TRBV18 and TRBJ2-7, with D possibly TRBD2 on 5 matching bases. The V gene lost 2 bases and the J gene lost 3 bases, with 17 bases spanning the gap. CDR3 length equals 16 residues. CDR1 and CDR2 (germline): KGHSH, LQKENI. CDR3 in DNA: TGTGCCAGCTCACCAGCCAAGCGGACTTTTTTCTACGAGCAGTACTTC. Protein sequence: CASSPAKRTFFYEQYF.

J is TRBJ1-2 and V is TRBV4-1; D call uncertain. This CDR3 contains 14 residues. Between the trimmed V and J ends, which lost 0 bases and 3 bases, there was a span of 8 bases. Per the germline V gene, CDR1 is MGHRA and CDR2 is YSYEKL. The CDR3, as DNA: TGCGCCAGCAGCCAAGATCTGCGGCACTATGGCTACACCTTC. It specifies CASSQDLRHYGYTF.

The table lists this clone with a count of one. The chain links TRBV9 to TRBJ2-1; D remains unclear. The CDR3 has 13 residues. Germline V CDR1 and CDR2: SGDLS, YYNGEE. V dropped 4 bases and J dropped 9 bases, with 14 bases sitting between them. The CDR3 region is CASSTVIWSEQFF. The CDR3 coding sequence is TGTGCCAGCAGCACGGTCATCTGGAGTGAGCAGTTCTTC.